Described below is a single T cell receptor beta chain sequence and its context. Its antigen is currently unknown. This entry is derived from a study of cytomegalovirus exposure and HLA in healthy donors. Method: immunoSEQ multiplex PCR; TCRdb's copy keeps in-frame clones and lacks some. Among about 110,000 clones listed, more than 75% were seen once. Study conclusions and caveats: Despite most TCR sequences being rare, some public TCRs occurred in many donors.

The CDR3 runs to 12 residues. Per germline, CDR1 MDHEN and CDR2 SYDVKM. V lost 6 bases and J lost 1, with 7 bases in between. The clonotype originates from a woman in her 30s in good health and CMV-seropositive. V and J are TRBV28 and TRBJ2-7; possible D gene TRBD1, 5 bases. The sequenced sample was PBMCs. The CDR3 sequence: CASRAGSYEQYF. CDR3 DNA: TGTGCCAGCAGAGCAGGGTCCTACGAGCAGTACTTC.